The rows below give T cell receptor beta chains drawn from one sample of a study of cytomegalovirus exposure and HLA in healthy donors. Assay: immunoSEQ multiplex PCR; the TCRdb copy retains only in-frame clones and omits some. The sample totals tens of thousands of clones. The sequencing input was PBMCs. The origin of the receptors is a male donor in good health and CMV-seronegative. The conserved cysteine and the conserved F or W are not part of the CDR3 here. D genes are given only for firm matches.

cdr3_aa	cdr3_length	v_call	j_call	d_call
AWSMPGQEAGNTIY	14	TRBV30	TRBJ1-3	TRBD1
ASSPRGLNYGYT	12	TRBV19	TRBJ1-2	NA
SVGGTAYGYS	10	TRBV29-1	TRBJ1-2	TRBD1
ASSATPRDRLNEQY	14	TRBV7-9	TRBJ2-7	TRBD1
ASSYRRGGNNEQF	13	TRBV6-5	TRBJ2-1	NA
ASSWTSGGEETQY	13	TRBV5-1	TRBJ2-5	TRBD2
ASSKGSGKETQY	12	TRBV6-5	TRBJ2-5	NA
ASSDASGNLGYT	12	TRBV4-1	TRBJ1-2	NA
ASSPGLAGISYEQY	14	TRBV18	TRBJ2-7	TRBD2
ASSSPSWGDEQY	12	TRBV5-4	TRBJ2-7	NA
SVEVRQGKYNEQF	13	TRBV29-1	TRBJ2-1	NA
AGLGQGKHEQY	11	TRBV6-1	TRBJ2-7	TRBD1
ASPGVRDTEAF	11	TRBV2	TRBJ1-1	NA
AWSVTSGGPYNEQF	14	TRBV30	TRBJ2-1	TRBD2
ASSVKGTANNSPLH	14	TRBV9	TRBJ1-6	TRBD1
ASSYSGLAGGSEQF	14	TRBV6-5	TRBJ2-1	TRBD2
AISEGLGTGDEQY	13	TRBV10-3	TRBJ2-7	TRBD1
ASSPGGWTEAF	11	TRBV6-1	TRBJ1-1	NA
SVEDGTGAFYGYT	13	TRBV29-1	TRBJ1-2	TRBD1
AFRQKGDEQF	10	TRBV30	TRBJ2-1	NA
ASSIRQGANLGGYT	14	TRBV4-1	TRBJ1-2	TRBD1
ASSLSQADTEAF	12	TRBV5-1	TRBJ1-1	NA
ASSYGSDRVYGYT	13	TRBV6-5	TRBJ1-2	TRBD1
ASSHLTRDPGRGGYT	15	TRBV4-1	TRBJ1-2	NA
AGVQGLGNNQPQH	13	TRBV30	TRBJ1-5	NA
ASSFGDRGKGAF	12	TRBV7-9	TRBJ1-1	NA
AWSSGGAYEQY	11	TRBV30	NA	TRBD2
ASSIGQGFSNQPQH	14	TRBV19	TRBJ1-5	TRBD1
SVCVQDRVQDEQY	13	TRBV29-1	TRBJ2-7	TRBD1
ASSPTSQGSYEQY	13	TRBV18	TRBJ2-7	NA
ASSQARDRGYEQY	13	TRBV4-3	TRBJ2-7	TRBD1
ASSRGQPTEAF	11	TRBV6-5	TRBJ1-1	TRBD1
ASSQERGGGSPLH	13	TRBV4-3	TRBJ1-6	NA
ASSINIPRDYGYT	13	TRBV19	TRBJ1-2	NA
ASSSTSPNTEAF	12	TRBV27	TRBJ1-1	NA
ASSVEAVPAADTQY	14	TRBV9	TRBJ2-3	NA
ASSATGVNYGYT	12	TRBV7-9	TRBJ1-2	TRBD1
AWSGPGDTQY	10	TRBV30	TRBJ2-3	NA
ASSLGTSPDTQY	12	TRBV7-3	TRBJ2-3	TRBD2
ASSAWDRGEKLF	12	TRBV6-1	TRBJ1-4	TRBD1
ASREDRDYEQY	11	TRBV6-5	TRBJ2-7	TRBD1
ASSLSGTGSYEQY	13	TRBV5-8	TRBJ2-7	TRBD1
SGHREFTEAF	10	TRBV29-1	TRBJ1-1	NA
ASSYSTEAF	9	TRBV6-5	TRBJ1-1	NA
ASSLVVGGNYGYT	13	TRBV5-4	TRBJ1-2	NA
ATQSDRYAQPQH	12	TRBV19	TRBJ1-5	TRBD1
ASSFGQGSNTGELF	14	TRBV5-1	TRBJ2-2	TRBD1
AWATGGKLF	9	TRBV30	TRBJ1-4	NA
ASSQGQGSYEQY	12	TRBV4-1	TRBJ2-7	NA
ASSVSSEAYNEQF	13	TRBV6-1	TRBJ2-1	NA
ASSHSQVLTSEAF	13	TRBV5-1	TRBJ1-1	NA
ASSHPPSGGATGQF	14	TRBV14	TRBJ2-1	TRBD2
ASSPGFYNEQF	11	TRBV9	TRBJ2-1	NA
ASGGGVGNYGYT	12	TRBV6-5	TRBJ1-2	NA